This T cell receptor (beta chain) originates from a study of shared clonotypes between healthy human individuals. Study outcomes and limitations: The generation probabilities recorded for non-shared clonotypes fell below those of clonotypes shared by all four donors. It was anticipated that sequencing depth would influence how many clonotypes donors shared.

V was clipped by 5 bases and J by 7 bases; unmatched bases: 8. The CDR3 sequence is 15 residues long. Per germline, CDR1 LNHDA and CDR2 SQIVND (reference sequence). CD8 cells classed as naive were CD45RO-negative and positively selected for CCR7, excluding terminally differentiated effector memory CD45RA+ cells. Of note for this clone: Its specificity is unknown.

Method: immunoSEQ multiplex PCR; TCRdb's copy keeps in-frame clones and lacks some. The sample consists of about 2.2 million clones, 90% to 95% of them appearing once. The TCR comes from a man aged 18 to 30 in good health. Some clones in this sample may be carry-over from other donors' samples. Sequencing was done on a sample of naive CD8+ T cells from PBMCs. The chain uses TRBV19 and TRBJ2-1, with 10 bases that match TRBD2. CDR3 residues: CASSVFGTSENEQFF. Written as DNA, the CDR3 is TGTGCCAGTAGTGTGTTCGGGACTAGCGAAAATGAGCAGTTCTTC.